Given below is one T cell receptor (beta chain) in context. Its specificity is unknown. This sample is drawn from a study of graft-versus-host responses after intestinal transplantation. About the study: Recipients got multivisceral, liver-intestinal, or isolated intestinal transplants. Overall study results and limits: GvH clones were identified in recipient marrow, with some first appearing in ileum or blood. Levels of circulating GvH clones at their peak were associated with early post-transplant HvG declines.

The length of the CDR3 is 16 residues. From germline, CDR1 is SNHLY and CDR2 FYNNEI. The V segment lost 6 bases and the J segment 1 base; nucleotides outside the gene matches: 8. Assay used: immunoSEQ multiplex PCR; TCRdb lists only in-frame clones, some missing. The table lists about 57,000 clones, around nine tenths of them singletons. The sample here was PBMCs, taken 26 days after transplant. The receptor was isolated from a human patient who received an intestinal transplant, so some T cells may come from the graft donor. V gene TRBV2 combines with J gene TRBJ2-2; 7 bases line up with TRBD2. CDR3 in amino acids: CASRGRRGMNTGELFF. The CDR3, as DNA: TGTGCCAGCAGGGGAAGGCGGGGGATGAACACCGGGGAGCTGTTTTTT.